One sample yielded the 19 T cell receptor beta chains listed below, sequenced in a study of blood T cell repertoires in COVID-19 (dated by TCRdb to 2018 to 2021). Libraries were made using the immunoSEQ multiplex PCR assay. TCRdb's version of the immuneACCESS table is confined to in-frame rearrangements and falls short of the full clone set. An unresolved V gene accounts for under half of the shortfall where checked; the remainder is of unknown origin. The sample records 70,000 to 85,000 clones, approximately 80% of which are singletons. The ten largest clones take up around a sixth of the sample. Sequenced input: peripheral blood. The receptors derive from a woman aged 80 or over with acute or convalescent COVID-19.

CDR3 sequence: CASSHRWANQPQHF. The CDR3 coding sequence is TGCGCCAGCAGCCACCGGTGGGCTAATCAGCCCCAGCATTTT. This chain links TRBV4-1 with TRBJ1-5, with D unclear. The CDR3 covers 14 residues. V lost 3 bases, J lost 4 bases, and 10 bases lay in between. CDR1 and CDR2 (germline): MGHRA, YSYEKL.

The CDR3, as DNA: TGTGCCAGCAGCAAACCTCTACCGGGGGGGATACACGAGCAGTACTTC. Amino acid sequence: CASSKPLPGGIHEQYF. This chain connects TRBV7-9 to TRBJ2-7; 8 nucleotides line up with TRBD2. Trimming cost V 5 bases and J 5 bases; bases outside gene matches: 14. The germline V gene encodes CDR1 SEHNR and CDR2 FQNEAQ (reference sequence). This CDR3 is 16 amino acids long.

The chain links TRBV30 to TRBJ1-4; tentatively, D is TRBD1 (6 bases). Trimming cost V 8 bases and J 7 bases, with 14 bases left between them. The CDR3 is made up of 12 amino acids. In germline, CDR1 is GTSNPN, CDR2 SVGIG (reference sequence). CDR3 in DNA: TGTGCCGGGCCAGGGGCGGGTGAAAAACTGTTTTTT. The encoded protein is CAGPGAGEKLFF.

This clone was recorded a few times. For the CDR3, the DNA is TGTGCCAGCAGGGACCCCAGTACTAGGCCCCAGCATTTT. It is translated as CASRDPSTRPQHF. J is TRBJ1-5 and V is TRBV2; D ambiguous. Germline V lookup: CDR1 SNHLY, CDR2 FYNNEI. This CDR3 contains 13 residues. Trimming removed 6 bases from V and 9 bases from J, with 15 bases in between.

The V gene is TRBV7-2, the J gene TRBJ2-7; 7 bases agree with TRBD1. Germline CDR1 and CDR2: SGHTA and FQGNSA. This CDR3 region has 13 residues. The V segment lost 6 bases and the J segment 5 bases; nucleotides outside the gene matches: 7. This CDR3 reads CASRQNRGNEQYF. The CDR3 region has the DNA TGTGCCAGCAGACAAAACAGGGGCAACGAGCAGTACTTC. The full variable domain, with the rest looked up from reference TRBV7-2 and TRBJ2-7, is GAGVSQSPSNKVTEKGKDVELRCDPISGHTALYWYRQSLGQGLEFLIYFQGNSAPDKSGLPSDRFSAERTGGSVSTLTIQRTQQEDSAVYLCASRQNRGNEQYFGPGTRLTVT.

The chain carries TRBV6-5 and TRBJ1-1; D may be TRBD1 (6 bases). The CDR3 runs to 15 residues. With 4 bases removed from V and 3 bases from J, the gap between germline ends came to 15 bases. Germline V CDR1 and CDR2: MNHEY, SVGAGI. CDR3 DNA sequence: TGTGCCAGCAGTTGGGGGGGGCGCCGGGACACTGAAGCTTTCTTT. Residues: CASSWGGRRDTEAFF.

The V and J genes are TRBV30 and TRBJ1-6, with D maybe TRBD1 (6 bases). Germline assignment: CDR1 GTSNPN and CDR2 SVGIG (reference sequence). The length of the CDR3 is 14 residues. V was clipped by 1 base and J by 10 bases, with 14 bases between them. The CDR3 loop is CAWSGQAVGSPLHF. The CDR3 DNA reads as TGTGCCTGGAGTGGACAGGCAGTAGGATCACCCCTCCACTTT.

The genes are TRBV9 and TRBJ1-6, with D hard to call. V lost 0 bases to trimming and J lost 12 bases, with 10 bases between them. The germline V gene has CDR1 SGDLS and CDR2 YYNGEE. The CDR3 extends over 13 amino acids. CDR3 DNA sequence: TGTGCCAGCAGCGTAGAGGGAGGAGGACCCCTCCACTTT. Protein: CASSVEGGGPLHF.

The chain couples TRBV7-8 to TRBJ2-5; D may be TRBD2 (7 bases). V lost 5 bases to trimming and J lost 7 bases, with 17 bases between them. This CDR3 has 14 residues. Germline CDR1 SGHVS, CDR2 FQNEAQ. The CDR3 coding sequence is TGTGCCAGCAGCGTCGGGGGGCTCGGGGGGACCCAGTACTTC. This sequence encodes CASSVGGLGGTQYF.

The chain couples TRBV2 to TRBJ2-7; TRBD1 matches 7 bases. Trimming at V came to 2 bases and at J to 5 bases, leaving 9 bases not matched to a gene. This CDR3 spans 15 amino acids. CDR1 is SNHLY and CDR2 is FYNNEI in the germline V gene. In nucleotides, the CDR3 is TGTGCCAGCAGTGAAATGGGGACAGCGGCTAACGAGCAGTACTTC. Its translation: CASSEMGTAANEQYF.

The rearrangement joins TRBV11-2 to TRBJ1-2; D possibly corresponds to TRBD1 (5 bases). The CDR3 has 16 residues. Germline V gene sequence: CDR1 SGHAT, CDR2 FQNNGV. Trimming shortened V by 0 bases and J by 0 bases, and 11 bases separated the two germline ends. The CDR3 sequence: CASSLEGGIANYGYTF. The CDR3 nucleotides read TGTGCCAGCAGCTTAGAGGGGGGGATCGCTAACTATGGCTACACCTTC.

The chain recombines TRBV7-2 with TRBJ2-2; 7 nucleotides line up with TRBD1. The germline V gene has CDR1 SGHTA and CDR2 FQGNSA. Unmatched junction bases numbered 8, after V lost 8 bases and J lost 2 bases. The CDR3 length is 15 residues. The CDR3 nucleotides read TGTGCCAGCGGTAACAGGGGACCAAACACCGGGGAGCTGTTTTTT. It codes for CASGNRGPNTGELFF.

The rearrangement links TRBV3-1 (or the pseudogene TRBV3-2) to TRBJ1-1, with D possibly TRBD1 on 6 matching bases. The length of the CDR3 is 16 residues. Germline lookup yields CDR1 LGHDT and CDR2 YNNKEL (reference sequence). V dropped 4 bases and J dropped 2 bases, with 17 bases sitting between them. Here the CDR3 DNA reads TGTGCCAGCAGCCGGGGGACAACTACCCCCAACACTGAAGCTTTCTTT. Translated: CASSRGTTTPNTEAFF.

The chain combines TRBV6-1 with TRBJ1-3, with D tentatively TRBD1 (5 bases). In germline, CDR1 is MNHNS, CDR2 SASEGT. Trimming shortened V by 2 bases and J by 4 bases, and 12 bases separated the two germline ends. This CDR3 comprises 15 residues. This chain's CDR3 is CASSELQGGGNTIYF. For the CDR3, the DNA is TGTGCCAGCAGTGAACTCCAGGGAGGAGGAAACACCATATATTTT.

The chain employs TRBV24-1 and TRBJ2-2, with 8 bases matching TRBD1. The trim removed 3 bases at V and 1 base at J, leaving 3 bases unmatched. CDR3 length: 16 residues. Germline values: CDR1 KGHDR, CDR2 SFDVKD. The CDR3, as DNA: TGTGCCACCAGTGATGGTGGGACAGGGAACACCGGGGAGCTGTTTTTT. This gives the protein CATSDGGTGNTGELFF.

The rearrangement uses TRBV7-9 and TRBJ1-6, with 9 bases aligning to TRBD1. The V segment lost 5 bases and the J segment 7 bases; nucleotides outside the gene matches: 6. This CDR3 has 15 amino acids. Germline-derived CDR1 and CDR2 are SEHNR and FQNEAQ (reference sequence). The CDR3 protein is CASSPPGQGNSPLHF. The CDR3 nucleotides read TGTGCCAGCAGCCCACCGGGACAGGGAAATTCACCCCTCCACTTT.

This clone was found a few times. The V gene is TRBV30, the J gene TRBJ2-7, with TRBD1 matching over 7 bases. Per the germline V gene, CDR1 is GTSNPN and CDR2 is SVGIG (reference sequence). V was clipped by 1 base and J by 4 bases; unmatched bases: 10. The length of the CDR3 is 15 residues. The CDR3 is CAWSASDRAVYEQYF. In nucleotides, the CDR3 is TGTGCCTGGAGTGCTTCCGACAGGGCGGTTTACGAGCAGTACTTC.

CDR3 bases: TGTGCCAGCAGCTTAGGACTAGCCGCCACCGGGGAGCTGTTTTTT. This gives the protein CASSLGLAATGELFF. The chain combines TRBV7-2 with TRBJ2-2; 7 positions match TRBD2. Germline loops: CDR1 SGHTA, CDR2 FQGNSA. V lost 1 base and J lost 4; bases outside the gene matches: 3. The CDR3 contains 15 residues.

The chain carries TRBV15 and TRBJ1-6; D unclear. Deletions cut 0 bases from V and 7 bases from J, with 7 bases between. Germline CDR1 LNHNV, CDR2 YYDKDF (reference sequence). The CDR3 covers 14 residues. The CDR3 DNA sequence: TGTGCCACCAGCAGAGATCCGGTGAATTCACCCCTCCACTTT. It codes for CATSRDPVNSPLHF.